Presented here are 12 T cell receptor beta chains from one specimen sequenced in a study of cytomegalovirus exposure and HLA in healthy donors. In the PCR, 60 Vbeta and 13 Jbeta primers were used. Produced via immunoSEQ multiplex PCR; TCRdb's table is partial and in-frame only. The data hold around 100,000 clones, with approximately 78% observed a single time. The sequenced material came from PBMCs. The source of these receptors is a woman aged 40-49 years in good health and CMV-seropositive.

CDR3 sequence (DNA): TGTGCCAGCAGCCCCCAAGGGAGGGTGGATTTACAAGAGACCCAGTACTTC. It encodes CASSPQGRVDLQETQYF. The genes are TRBV7-8 and TRBJ2-5; 7 nucleotides line up with TRBD2. Germline values: CDR1 SGHVS, CDR2 FQNEAQ. Losses at the gene ends were 5 bases for V and 2 bases for J; bases not matched to a gene: 14. The CDR3 sequence is 17 residues long.

V is TRBV13 and J is TRBJ1-3; D not certain. The germline V gene has CDR1 PRHDT and CDR2 FYEKMQ (reference sequence). This CDR3 has 15 amino acids. V was pared by 0 bases and J by 0 bases, with 6 bases between. CDR3 residues: CASSLGQTSGNTIYF. Here the CDR3 DNA reads TGTGCCAGCAGCTTAGGACAGACCTCTGGAAACACCATATATTTT. Full variable domain (remainder filled in from reference TRBV13 and TRBJ1-3): AAGVIQSPRHLIKEKRETATLKCYPIPRHDTVYWYQQGPGQDPQFLISFYEKMQSDKGSIPDRFSAQQFSDYHSELNMSSLELGDSALYFCASSLGQTSGNTIYFGEGSWLTVV.

The genes are TRBV28 and TRBJ1-4; D is undetermined. V dropped 6 bases and J dropped 8 bases, with 16 bases sitting between them. Germline values: CDR1 MDHEN, CDR2 SYDVKM. The CDR3 sequence is 14 residues long. The CDR3, as DNA: TGTGCCAGCAGGAGAAGGGAGGTACGAGAAAAACTGTTTTTT. Translating gives CASRRREVREKLFF.

This clone was observed a single time. The chain carries TRBV7-9 and TRBJ2-5; 8 bases are shared with TRBD2. The J call could be wrong; TRBJ2-7 is a better fit for the DNA end. The CDR3 extends over 14 amino acids. CDR1 and CDR2 (germline): SEHNR, FQNEAQ (reference sequence). CDR3 sequence (DNA): TGTGCCAGCAGGTTAAGCGGGAGCTCCTACGAGCAGTACTTC. It codes for CASRLSGSSYEQYF.

Of note for this clone: The junction departs from the called germline gene at one end, perhaps through a read error. The V and J genes are TRBV7-9 and TRBJ2-2, with 11 bases matching TRBD2. From germline, CDR1 is SEHNR and CDR2 FQNEAQ (reference sequence). The CDR3 loop spans 15 amino acids. The CDR3 here is CSSSFGTSGTGELFF. In DNA form, the CDR3 reads TGTTCCAGCAGCTTCGGGACTAGCGGCACCGGGGAGCTGTTTTTT.

V gene TRBV5-1 combines with J gene TRBJ2-2; unclear D gene. Germline CDR1 and CDR2: SGHRS and YFSETQ. The CDR3 loop spans 13 amino acids. V was pared by 4 bases and J by 5 bases, with 9 bases between. CDR3 residues: CASSVAETGELFF. CDR3 in DNA: TGCGCCAGCAGCGTCGCGGAGACCGGGGAGCTGTTTTTT.

The chain is built from TRBV7-9 and TRBJ2-3; D is perhaps TRBD1 (6 bases). The CDR3 sequence is 18 residues long. CDR1 is SEHNR, CDR2 FQNEAQ, per germline (reference sequence). V lost 3 bases, J lost 5 bases, and 24 bases lay in between. CDR3: CASSFPFQTGAVGDTQYF. The CDR3 DNA follows: TGTGCCAGCAGCTTCCCATTCCAGACAGGCGCCGTCGGAGATACGCAGTATTTT.

This chain connects TRBV19 to TRBJ2-1; 9 nucleotides match TRBD1. Germline CDR1 LNHDA, CDR2 SQIVND (reference sequence). The CDR3 extends over 17 amino acids. With 5 bases clipped from V and 4 bases from J, the junction kept 12 bases outside the gene matches. The DNA of the CDR3 is TGTGCCAGTAGTCCCCTAGGCGGGACAGGGCCGTACAATGAGCAGTTCTTC. This sequence encodes CASSPLGGTGPYNEQFF.

This clone was seen a handful of times. This rearrangement joins TRBV6-1 to TRBJ2-7, with no clear D. Germline loops: CDR1 MNHNS, CDR2 SASEGT. The CDR3 has 16 residues. V was pared by 1 base and J by 9 bases, with 22 bases between. The CDR3: CASSEVVGPPVRGQYF. CDR3 DNA sequence: TGTGCCAGCAGTGAAGTCGTAGGTCCCCCCGTACGAGGGCAGTACTTC.

The chain uses TRBV2 and TRBJ1-1; D gene unclear. The germline V gene encodes CDR1 SNHLY and CDR2 FYNNEI. The V end was cut by 6 bases, the J end by 0 bases, with 20 bases between. The CDR3 totals 17 residues. The CDR3 nucleotides are TGTGCCAGCAGGCGGGCTGGCTCGGGAATCATGAACACTGAAGCTTTCTTT. Translation gives CASRRAGSGIMNTEAFF.

This chain uses TRBV10-3 with TRBJ1-1, with 9 bases identical to TRBD1. V shed 4 bases, J shed 5 bases, and the junction held 5 bases outside the gene matches. The CDR3 extends over 14 amino acids. Germline loops: CDR1 ENHRY, CDR2 SYGVKD. CDR3 residues: CAISGGQGYTEAFF. CDR3 bases: TGTGCCATCAGTGGGGGACAGGGCTATACTGAAGCTTTCTTT.

The V and J genes are TRBV7-8 and TRBJ2-2; possibly TRBD2 for D (6 bases). V lost 2 bases to trimming and J lost 5 bases, with 27 bases between them. The CDR3 is 20 residues long. Germline-derived CDR1 and CDR2 are SGHVS and FQNEAQ. CDR3 amino acids: CASSLMSGVGASEQTGELFF. The CDR3 nucleotides read TGTGCCAGCAGCTTAATGTCGGGTGTTGGGGCTAGCGAGCAAACCGGGGAGCTGTTTTTT.